This is a list of T cell receptor beta chains from one sample in a study of graft-versus-host responses after intestinal transplantation. Their antigens remain unidentified. Sequencing used immunoSEQ multiplex PCR; TCRdb keeps in-frame clones, though not all of them. The sample lists some 40,000 clones, more than 85% seen once, with about 20% in the top ten. This specimen consisted of unstimulated CD8+ T cells sorted from spleen or lymph node cells, obtained before transplant. These TCRs come from a human donor who was the organ donor for an intestinal transplant. Each CDR3 is given with its conserved first and last residue. A D gene is named only where the DNA matches it firmly. The size entry is marked missing in some rows and otherwise reads once, few, many or a size class.

d_call j_call clone_size v_call cdr3_aa cdr3_nt
. TRBJ2-7 . TRBV11-2 CASSLDFYEQYF TGTGCCAGCAGCTTAGACTTCTACGAGCAGTACTTC
. TRBJ2-7 . TRBV27 CASSLSWADIYEQYF TGTGCCAGCAGTTTATCCTGGGCAGACATTTACGAGCAGTACTTC
. TRBJ1-2 . TRBV28 CASSYTYNYGYTF TGTGCCAGCAGTTACACGTATAACTATGGCTACACCTTC
. TRBJ2-7 . TRBV14 CASSQEVGKVGAYEQYF TGTGCCAGCAGCCAAGAGGTAGGGAAAGTGGGAGCCTACGAGCAGTACTTC
. TRBJ2-1 . TRBV19 CASSLVEYNEQFF TGTGCCAGTAGCCTCGTGGAATACAATGAGCAGTTCTTC
. TRBJ1-6 . TRBV4-3 CASSQDLFRGYNSPLHF TGCGCCAGCAGCCAAGATCTCTTCCGGGGGTATAATTCACCCCTCCACTTT
. TRBJ1-5 once TRBV6-6 CASSLWEANQPQHF TGTGCCAGCAGTTTGTGGGAAGCCAATCAGCCCCAGCATTTT
. TRBJ1-2 . TRBV7-2 CASSQYGRNYGYTF TGTGCCAGCAGCCAGTACGGCCGTAACTATGGCTACACCTTC
. TRBJ2-1 . TRBV27 CASRLADNNNEQFF TGTGCCAGCAGACTCGCCGACAACAACAATGAGCAGTTCTTC
TRBD2 TRBJ2-7 . TRBV7-2 CASSLAGGAYEQYF TGTGCCAGCAGCTTAGCGGGAGGGGCCTACGAGCAGTACTTC
. TRBJ2-5 . TRBV7-8 CASSLRRSGSSVETQYF TGTGCCAGCAGCTTAAGGAGATCCGGGTCCTCGGTGGAGACCCAGTACTTC
. TRBJ1-2 . TRBV28 CASSFLNHRDDLGYTF TGTGCCAGCAGTTTCCTTAACCACAGGGACGATCTTGGCTACACCTTC
TRBD2 TRBJ2-7 . TRBV5-6 CASSSSGRSPYEQYF TGTGCCAGCAGCTCTAGCGGGAGGAGTCCCTACGAGCAGTACTTC
. TRBJ2-2 . TRBV5-8 CASSLAPHVGELFF TGTGCCAGCAGCTTGGCGCCTCATGTAGGGGAGCTGTTTTTT
. TRBJ2-3 . TRBV7-9 CASVADTQYF TGTGCCAGCGTGGCAGATACGCAGTATTTT
TRBD1 TRBJ2-1 . TRBV27 CASSLGQAYNEQFF TGTGCCAGCAGTTTAGGACAGGCCTACAATGAGCAGTTCTTC
. TRBJ2-7 . TRBV14 CASSQDYEGLGYEQYF TGTGCCAGCAGCCAAGATTACGAGGGTTTGGGATACGAGCAGTACTTC
TRBD2 TRBJ2-3 . TRBV4-3 CASSQWLAGELTDTQYF TGCGCCAGCAGCCAATGGTTAGCGGGAGAACTCACAGATACGCAGTATTTT
TRBD1 TRBJ1-1 . TRBV7-9 CASSLIPGGLRNTEAFF TGTGCCAGCAGCTTAATTCCAGGGGGCTTGAGGAACACTGAAGCTTTCTTT
TRBD1 TRBJ1-1 . TRBV27 CASSSGTGRINTEAFF TGTGCCAGCAGCTCCGGGACAGGGAGAATCAACACTGAAGCTTTCTTT
. TRBJ2-3 . TRBV6-5 CASSYWSSTDTQYF TGTGCCAGCAGTTACTGGTCAAGCACAGATACGCAGTATTTT
. TRBJ2-7 . TRBV28 CASGGLASSYEQYF TGTGCCAGCGGGGGCCTGGCGTCGTCCTACGAGCAGTACTTC
TRBD2 TRBJ2-2 . TRBV28 CACGRLYTGELFF TGTGCCTGCGGGAGACTTTACACCGGGGAGCTGTTTTTT
. TRBJ2-3 . TRBV5-1 CASSLERGSTDTQYF TGCGCCAGCAGCTTGGAACGGGGCAGCACAGATACGCAGTATTTT
. TRBJ2-5 . TRBV6-5 CASSYSAAQETQYF TGTGCCAGCAGTTACTCGGCAGCCCAAGAGACCCAGTACTTC
TRBD1 TRBJ1-1 . TRBV5-4 CASRGQVNTEAFF TGTGCCAGCAGAGGACAGGTGAACACTGAAGCTTTCTTT
. TRBJ2-1 . TRBV5-1 CASSLVNNEQFF TGCGCCAGCAGCTTGGTAAACAATGAGCAGTTCTTC
. TRBJ2-2 . TRBV30 CACSHPTGELFF TGTGCCTGTAGCCACCCCACCGGGGAGCTGTTTTTT
. TRBJ2-1 . TRBV2 CASSEALMSNEQFF TGTGCCAGCAGTGAAGCGCTTATGTCTAATGAGCAGTTCTTC
TRBD2 TRBJ2-1 . TRBV7-3 CASSPSGSYNEQFF TGTGCCAGCAGCCCCAGCGGGAGCTACAATGAGCAGTTCTTC
. TRBJ1-1 . TRBV6-4 CASRGAEAFF TGTGCCAGCAGGGGCGCTGAAGCTTTCTTT
. TRBJ1-3 . TRBV7-9 CASSFLGSGNTIYF TGTGCCAGCAGCTTTCTCGGCTCTGGAAACACCATATATTTT
. TRBJ1-1 . TRBV14 CASSPWTPLNTEAFF TGTGCCAGCAGCCCGTGGACACCCCTGAACACTGAAGCTTTCTTT
. TRBJ2-5 . TRBV27 CASSSWGAVGETQYF TGTGCCAGCAGTTCCTGGGGGGCGGTAGGAGAGACCCAGTACTTC
. TRBJ2-1 . TRBV5-4 CASSPEGGHGEQFF TGTGCCAGCAGCCCAGAAGGGGGGCATGGTGAGCAGTTCTTC
. TRBJ2-2 . TRBV9 CASSLYMAGELFF TGTGCCAGCAGCCTTTATATGGCCGGGGAGCTGTTTTTT
. TRBJ2-3 . TRBV28 CASSPYRVPTDTQYF TGTGCCAGCAGTCCCTACAGGGTTCCCACAGATACGCAGTATTTT
TRBD1 TRBJ2-1 . TRBV5-8 CASTTSEDRGYNEQFF TGTGCCAGCACAACCTCCGAGGACAGGGGCTACAATGAGCAGTTCTTC
. TRBJ2-2 . TRBV9 CASGDPIREYTGELFF TGTGCCAGCGGCGACCCCATTCGGGAATACACCGGGGAGCTGTTTTTT
TRBD1 TRBJ2-7 . TRBV2 CASREPTRQGNYYEQYF TGTGCCAGCAGGGAACCTACAAGACAGGGGAACTACTACGAGCAGTACTTC
. TRBJ2-7 . TRBV11-3 CASSFQGRDEQYF TGTGCCAGCAGCTTCCAGGGGAGAGACGAGCAGTACTTC
. TRBJ2-3 . TRBV19 CASSRGQITDTQYF TGTGCCAGTAGTAGGGGACAAATCACAGATACGCAGTATTTT
. TRBJ1-5 . TRBV6-1 CASGGGSNQPQHF TGTGCCAGCGGAGGAGGGAGCAATCAGCCCCAGCATTTT
. TRBJ2-7 . TRBV27 CASRGKGPYEQYF TGTGCCAGCAGGGGTAAGGGGCCCTACGAGCAGTACTTC
. TRBJ2-7 . TRBV28 CASSHVPGSYEQYF TGTGCCAGCAGCCACGTACCCGGGTCCTACGAGCAGTACTTC
TRBD2 TRBJ2-2 . TRBV9 CASSVGTSGRYGGELFF TGTGCCAGCAGCGTAGGGACTAGCGGGAGGTATGGCGGGGAGCTGTTTTTT
. TRBJ1-5 . TRBV19 CASSMKLGNQPQHF TGTGCCAGTAGTATGAAGTTGGGCAATCAGCCCCAGCATTTT
TRBD2 TRBJ2-1 . TRBV29-1 CSVPTSGSFYEQFF TGCAGCGTCCCGACTAGCGGGAGTTTCTATGAGCAGTTCTTC
. TRBJ1-5 . TRBV7-9 CASSLRQNQPQHF TGTGCCAGCAGCTTGAGGCAGAATCAGCCCCAGCATTTT
TRBD2 TRBJ2-4 . TRBV28 CASSLVASGTKNIQYF TGTGCCAGCAGTTTAGTAGCTAGCGGGACCAAAAACATTCAGTACTTC
TRBD1 TRBJ2-7 . TRBV7-6 CASSPEGTAYEQYF TGTGCCAGCAGCCCTGAGGGGACAGCCTACGAGCAGTACTTC
. TRBJ1-5 once TRBV6-1 CASSYWENQPQHF TGTGCCAGCAGCTACTGGGAAAATCAGCCCCAGCATTTT
TRBD1 TRBJ1-1 . TRBV5-6 CASRTTGASEAFF TGTGCCAGCAGAACCACAGGGGCTAGTGAAGCTTTCTTT
TRBD2 TRBJ2-3 . TRBV19 CASSMWLAGDTQYF TGTGCCAGTAGTATGTGGCTAGCGGGGGATACGCAGTATTTT
. TRBJ2-7 . TRBV4-3 CASSQDRRESYEQYF TGCGCCAGCAGCCAAGATCGGAGGGAGTCCTACGAGCAGTACTTC